This T cell receptor (beta chain) came from a study of blood T cells in healthy people across ages. V gave up 5 bases and J gave up 8 bases, with 15 bases separating them. Per germline, CDR1 SGHTA and CDR2 FQGNSA. This CDR3 is 13 amino acids long. This clonotype came up once. A J-beta primer mix and a sample-barcoded 5' primer were used in a second PCR of roughly 6 to 11 cycles. Sequencing of every sample gave 2.5 million or more CDR3-containing paired-end reads. TCRdb called the 5' RACE reads again in MiXCR, with one record for every CDR3 protein. The data hold about 1.4 million distinct CDR3 sequences, with approximately 63% observed a single time.

This receptor was identified in a man aged 18 to 35 in good health. The V call is TRBV7-2, the J call TRBJ1-1; D is undetermined. Sample: blood. Here the CDR3 reads CASSPRGTAEAFF. The CDR3 region has the DNA TGTGCCAGCAGCCCTCGGGGTACGGCGGAAGCTTTCTTT.